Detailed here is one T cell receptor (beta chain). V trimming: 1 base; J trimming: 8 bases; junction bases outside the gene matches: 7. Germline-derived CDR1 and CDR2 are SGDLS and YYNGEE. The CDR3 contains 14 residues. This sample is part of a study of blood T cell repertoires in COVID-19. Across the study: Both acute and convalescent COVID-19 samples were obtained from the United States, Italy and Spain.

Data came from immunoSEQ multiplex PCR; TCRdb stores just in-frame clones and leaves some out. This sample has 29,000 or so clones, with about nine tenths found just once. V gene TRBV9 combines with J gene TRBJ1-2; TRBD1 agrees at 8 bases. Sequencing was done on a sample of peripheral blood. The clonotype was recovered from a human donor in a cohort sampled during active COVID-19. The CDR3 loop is CASSVTQTGVGYTF. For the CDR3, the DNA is TGTGCCAGCAGCGTAACGCAGACAGGGGTCGGCTACACCTTC. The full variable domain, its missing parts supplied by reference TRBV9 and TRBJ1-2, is DSGVTQTPKHLITATGQRVTLRCSPRSGDLSVYWYQQSLDQGLQFLIQYYNGEERAKGNILERFSAQQFPDLHSELNLSSLELGDSALYFCASSVTQTGVGYTFGSGTRLTVV.